Given below is one T cell receptor beta chain in context. The antigen is not known. This entry comes from a study of T cell responses to AZD1222 COVID-19 vaccine. Study results and limitations: The sample set comprised mostly white British donors with more females, and clonal diversity was possibly underestimated. Of spike-specific TCRs, nearly half reportedly target regions left unmutated in variants.

The repertoire was sequenced with immunoSEQ multiplex PCR; TCRdb's copy has only in-frame clones and lacks some. The repertoire holds more than 150,000 clones, about nine tenths seen once, with 3% to 3.5% in the top ten. The CDR3 length is 16 residues. Unmatched junction bases numbered 6, after V lost 1 base and J lost 5 bases. Germline V gene lookup returns CDR1 LGHDT and CDR2 YNNKEL (reference sequence). The V call is TRBV3-1 (or the pseudogene TRBV3-2), the J call TRBJ2-5, with 11 bases lining up with TRBD1. This clonotype originated in an adult who received the AZD1222 COVID-19 vaccine. The specimen comprised peripheral blood, sampled 28 days after the second AZD1222 dose. The CDR3 region is CASSQAARDRGETQYF. The CDR3 nucleotides are TGTGCCAGCAGCCAAGCCGCGCGGGACAGGGGGGAGACCCAGTACTTC.